A single sample gave rise to the 25 T cell receptor beta chains below, sequenced in a study of beta chain features in type 1 diabetes. Study results and caveats: When Type 1 diabetes patients were examined, their TCRB CDR3s proved moderately but significantly shorter in all four CD4+ subsets.

Sequencing targeted expressed TCRB transcripts, as all isolated RNA had been reverse transcribed. Profiled with immunoSEQ multiplex PCR; TCRdb holds only in-frame clones, not every one. This sample carries over 200,000 clones, roughly a tenth of them seen once, and the ten largest clones take approximately 0.015%. These receptors are not linked to any known antigen. The source material was naive CD4+ T cells from blood. The source is a man aged 25 to 45 with type 1 diabetes.

About this clone itself: Other DNA sequences from this sample encode an identical CDR3 as well. The chain recombines TRBV2 with TRBJ1-5; maybe TRBD1 (5 bases). CDR1 and CDR2 from the germline V gene are SNHLY and FYNNEI. The CDR3 consists of 14 residues. Trimming left V 3 bases short and J 4 bases short, with 10 bases between. The CDR3, as DNA: TGTGCCAGCAGTGAGTGGGGGAGGAATCAGCCCCAGCATTTT. Protein: CASSEWGRNQPQHF.

This clone was observed a handful of times. This chain links TRBV9 with TRBJ2-6; possible D gene TRBD1, 6 bases. Trimming stripped 2 bases from V and 1 base from J, with 10 bases between. This CDR3 contains 16 residues. Germline loops: CDR1 SGDLS, CDR2 YYNGEE. CDR3 sequence (DNA): TGTGCCAGCAGCGTCGGTACAGGGTCTGGGGCCAACGTCCTGACTTTC. Protein product: CASSVGTGSGANVLTF.

Of note for this clone: Additional DNA sequences in this sample encode the identical CDR3. This chain uses TRBV9 with TRBJ2-3; D is possibly TRBD2 (7 bases). The CDR3 consists of 14 residues. Trimming left V 2 bases short and J 4 bases short, with 11 bases between. Germline-derived CDR1 and CDR2 are SGDLS and YYNGEE. The CDR3 sequence is CASSVGGLADTQYF. The CDR3 DNA reads TGTGCCAGCAGCGTGGGGGGGCTGGCAGATACGCAGTATTTT.

This chain links TRBV7-2 with TRBJ1-2; D might be TRBD1 (5 bases). Trimming stripped 1 base from V and 3 bases from J, with 9 bases between. Germline-derived CDR1 and CDR2 are SGHTA and FQGNSA. CDR3 length equals 14 residues. CDR3 in DNA: TGTGCCAGCAGCTTAGGGGCAGGGCACTATGGCTACACCTTC. Its translation: CASSLGAGHYGYTF.

Only a few counts were recorded for this clone. The chain combines TRBV28 with TRBJ1-3, with TRBD1 as a possible D gene (6 bases). The germline V gene has CDR1 MDHEN and CDR2 SYDVKM. This CDR3 has 14 amino acids. V lost 5 bases, J lost 0 bases, and 8 bases lay in between. The CDR3 coding sequence is TGTGCCAGCAGTCGGACAGTCTCTGGAAACACCATATATTTT. Protein: CASSRTVSGNTIYF.

This chain connects TRBV11-2 to TRBJ2-7; a possible D gene is TRBD1 (6 bases). Germline CDR1 SGHAT, CDR2 FQNNGV. This CDR3 is 15 amino acids long. The V and J ends lost 1 base and 6 bases respectively, with 16 bases between them. The DNA for the CDR3 is TGTGCCAGCAGCTTAGCTTCCCTTCCAGGGGTCGAGCAGTACTTC. This encodes CASSLASLPGVEQYF.

This clone was seen a handful of times. The chain recombines TRBV5-1 with TRBJ2-7; D might be TRBD1 (6 bases). This CDR3 has 15 amino acids. Trimming removed 4 bases at V and 3 bases at J, with 17 bases between. Germline CDR1 and CDR2: SGHRS and YFSETQ. The CDR3 region is CASSPDDRNSYEQYF. The CDR3 bases are TGCGCCAGCAGCCCAGACGACAGGAACAGCTACGAGCAGTACTTC.

The rearrangement joins TRBV28 to TRBJ2-2; the D gene is possibly TRBD1 (6 bases). This CDR3 is 15 amino acids long. Trimming took off 3 bases at V and 5 bases at J, with 13 bases between the two ends. Germline loops: CDR1 MDHEN, CDR2 SYDVKM. The CDR3 DNA sequence: TGTGCCAGCAGTTTTGTCAGGGGTTGGACCGGGGAGCTGTTTTTT. Amino acid sequence: CASSFVRGWTGELFF.

The V gene is TRBV5-1, the J gene TRBJ2-7; 7 nucleotides match TRBD1. This CDR3 contains 12 residues. The V segment lost 2 bases and the J segment 6 bases; nucleotides outside the gene matches: 2. The germline V gene encodes CDR1 SGHRS and CDR2 YFSETQ. The CDR3 loop reads CASSFPGGEQYF. The CDR3 nucleotides are TGCGCCAGCAGCTTTCCAGGGGGCGAGCAGTACTTC.

This clone turned up a few times. This CDR3 is CAWSQGVNQPQHF. CDR3 sequence (DNA): TGTGCCTGGAGTCAGGGGGTCAATCAGCCCCAGCATTTT. The gene calls are TRBV30 and TRBJ1-5, with TRBD1 matching 7 bases. V lost 2 bases and J lost 3; bases outside the gene matches: 1. Germline CDR1 reads GTSNPN; CDR2 reads SVGIG (reference sequence). The CDR3 extends over 13 amino acids.

This clone showed up just a few times. The V gene is TRBV4-2, the J gene TRBJ1-5; the D is unclear. Germline V CDR1 and CDR2: LGHNA, YNFKEQ. This CDR3 has 15 amino acids. Between the trimmed V and J ends, which lost 1 base and 1 base, there was a span of 8 bases. CDR3 nucleotide sequence: TGTGCCAGCAGCCAAGCAGGTTGGAGCAATCAGCCCCAGCATTTT. Translation gives CASSQAGWSNQPQHF.

Details on this clone: Distinct nucleotide sequences in the sample also encode this CDR3. The chain uses TRBV2 and TRBJ1-1, with TRBD1 matching 8 bases. Per the germline V gene, CDR1 is SNHLY and CDR2 is FYNNEI. Losses at the gene ends were 4 bases for V and 5 bases for J; bases not matched to a gene: 0. This CDR3 region has 12 residues. CDR3: CASSGQGTEAFF. Written as DNA, the CDR3 is TGTGCCAGCAGTGGACAGGGGACTGAAGCTTTCTTT.

This clone was counted a few times. The V gene is TRBV29-1, the J gene TRBJ1-2, with a tentative D call TRBD1 (6 bases). V was clipped by 4 bases and J by 5 bases, with 11 bases between them. The CDR3 extends over 12 amino acids. Germline values: CDR1 SQVTM, CDR2 ANQGSEA. The CDR3 DNA reads as TGCAGCGTTGCGCAGGGGCGGTATGGCTACACCTTC. This translates into CSVAQGRYGYTF.

In this sample, this clone turned up a few times. The V call is TRBV5-1, the J call TRBJ2-1; 10 bases align to TRBD1. Germline assignment: CDR1 SGHRS and CDR2 YFSETQ. CDR3 length: 17 residues. V shed 0 bases, J shed 1 base, and the junction held 4 bases outside the gene matches. CDR3 nucleotides: TGCGCCAGCAGCTTGGTTGGACAGGGGGTTTCCTACAATGAGCAGTTCTTC. This gives the protein CASSLVGQGVSYNEQFF.

This clone was recorded a few times. The chain joins TRBV19 to TRBJ2-1; 9 bases are a match to TRBD2. J gave up 7 bases and V 3 bases, and 7 bases lay outside the gene matches. The CDR3 consists of 15 residues. Germline V gives CDR1 LNHDA, CDR2 SQIVND (reference sequence). The CDR3 DNA reads TGTGCCAGTAGTATGATAGCGGGGGCCTTAAATGAGCAGTTCTTC. Amino acid sequence: CASSMIAGALNEQFF.

CDR3 residues: CASSPQVGKLFF. The CDR3 DNA follows: TGTGCCAGTAGCCCGCAGGTTGGAAAACTGTTTTTT. This chain links TRBV19 with TRBJ1-4, with no clear D. V lost 6 bases to trimming and J lost 10 bases, with 12 bases between them. Germline lookup yields CDR1 LNHDA and CDR2 SQIVND (reference sequence). This CDR3 has 12 amino acids. The entire variable domain, with the rest obtained from reference TRBV19 and TRBJ1-4, is as follows: DGGITQSPKYLFRKEGQNVTLSCEQNLNHDAMYWYRQDPGQGLRLIYYSQIVNDFQKGDIAEGYSVSREKKESFPLTVTSAQKNPTAFYLCASSPQVGKLFFGSGTQLSVL.

This clone was observed a handful of times. The chain joins TRBV7-8 to TRBJ1-6; 9 bases fit TRBD1. Germline lookup yields CDR1 SGHVS and CDR2 FQNEAQ. With V trimmed by 5 bases and J by 9 bases, 11 bases remained unmatched. The CDR3 loop spans 16 amino acids. The CDR3 DNA reads as TGTGCCAGCAGCAGCCGGGACAGGGCAACTTTTTCACCCCTCCACTTT. Protein sequence: CASSSRDRATFSPLHF.

The sample holds a few counts of this clone. V gene TRBV2 combines with J gene TRBJ1-6; D gene uncertain. The CDR3 contains 14 residues. In germline, CDR1 is SNHLY, CDR2 FYNNEI. The germline V and J ends were trimmed by 7 bases and 12 bases, with 19 bases remaining between them. The CDR3 loop is CASMSLTGFGPLHF. The CDR3, as DNA: TGTGCCAGCATGAGCTTAACGGGGTTCGGACCCCTCCACTTT.

V and J are TRBV9 and TRBJ2-7, with D perhaps TRBD1 (6 bases). The CDR3 is made up of 15 amino acids. The germline V gene encodes CDR1 SGDLS and CDR2 YYNGEE. V was pared by 2 bases and J by 4 bases, with 16 bases between. The CDR3 DNA reads TGTGCCAGCAGCGTGAGGACAGTCCCACATTACGAGCAGTACTTC. This codes for CASSVRTVPHYEQYF.

The rearrangement links TRBV29-1 to TRBJ1-1; 7 bases align to TRBD1. Germline V gene lookup returns CDR1 SQVTM and CDR2 ANQGSEA. V dropped 7 bases and J dropped 5; count of bases not matched to a gene: 13. The CDR3 is made up of 14 amino acids. CDR3 bases: TGCAGCGCCCTCCGACAGGGTTTGTTTACTGAAGCTTTCTTT. Translated, it gives CSALRQGLFTEAFF.

This clone was seen more than once but under ten times. CDR3 sequence: CASSVGEGGNSPLHF. In DNA form, the CDR3 reads TGTGCCAGCAGCGTAGGGGAGGGCGGAAATTCACCCCTCCACTTT. J is TRBJ1-6 and V is TRBV9; no definite D call. Trimming stripped 0 bases from V and 7 bases from J, with 11 bases between. The germline V gene has CDR1 SGDLS and CDR2 YYNGEE. This CDR3 is 15 amino acids long.

This clone appeared a few times. J is TRBJ1-1 and V is TRBV18, with D maybe TRBD1 (5 bases). CDR1 is KGHSH, CDR2 LQKENI, per germline. The length of the CDR3 is 15 residues. V was clipped by 3 bases and J by 6 bases, with 17 bases between them. The CDR3 region is CASSPESADISEAFF. In DNA, the CDR3 is TGTGCCAGCTCACCCGAATCCGCGGACATCTCTGAAGCTTTCTTT.

The chain links TRBV7-9 to TRBJ1-2; 7 nucleotides line up with TRBD1. The V gene end was trimmed by 1 base and the J gene end by 4 bases; junction bases not matched to a gene: 3. Germline V gives CDR1 SEHNR, CDR2 FQNEAQ (reference sequence). This CDR3 region has 14 residues. DNA for the CDR3: TGTGCCAGCAGCTTAGTTAGGGACAGCTATGGCTACACCTTC. Protein product: CASSLVRDSYGYTF. The variable domain in full, completed from reference TRBV7-9 and TRBJ1-2, reads DTGVSQNPRHKITKRGQNVTFRCDPISEHNRLYWYRQTLGQGPEFLTYFQNEAQLEKSRLLSDRFSAERPKGSFSTLEIQRTEQGDSAMYLCASSLVRDSYGYTFGSGTRLTVV.

This clone has only a few counts. The chain links TRBV2 to TRBJ2-3; no clear D gene. With 2 bases removed from V and 3 bases from J, the gap between germline ends came to 9 bases. The germline CDR1 and CDR2 sequences are SNHLY and FYNNEI. CDR3 length: 14 residues. The CDR3 sequence: CASSERQTTDTQYF. For the CDR3, the DNA is TGTGCCAGCAGTGAACGTCAGACTACAGATACGCAGTATTTT. The full variable domain, rest sourced from reference TRBV2 and TRBJ2-3, is EPEVTQTPSHQVTQMGQEVILRCVPISNHLYFYWYRQILGQKVEFLVSFYNNEISEKSEIFDDQFSVERPDGSNFTLKIRSTKLEDSAMYFCASSERQTTDTQYFGPGTRLTVL.

The table lists this clone with a few counts. The V call is TRBV4-2, the J call TRBJ2-5; 8 bases agree with TRBD2. In germline, CDR1 is LGHNA, CDR2 YNFKEQ. The CDR3 consists of 16 residues. The J segment lost 4 bases and the V segment lost 3 bases, leaving 10 bases of the junction unmatched. CDR3 sequence: CASSHEAGGPGETQYF. CDR3 nucleotides: TGTGCCAGCAGCCACGAGGCGGGGGGACCGGGAGAGACCCAGTACTTC.